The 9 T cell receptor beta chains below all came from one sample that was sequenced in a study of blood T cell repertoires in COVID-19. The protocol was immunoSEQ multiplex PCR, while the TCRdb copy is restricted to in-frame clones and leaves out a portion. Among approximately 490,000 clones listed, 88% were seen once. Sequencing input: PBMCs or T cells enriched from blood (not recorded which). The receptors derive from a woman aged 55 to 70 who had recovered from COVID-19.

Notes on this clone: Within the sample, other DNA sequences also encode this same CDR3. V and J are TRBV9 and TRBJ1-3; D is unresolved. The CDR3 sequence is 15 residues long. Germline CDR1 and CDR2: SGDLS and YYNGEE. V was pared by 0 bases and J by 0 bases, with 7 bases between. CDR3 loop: CASSVGSLSGNTIYF. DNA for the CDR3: TGTGCCAGCAGCGTAGGCAGTCTCTCTGGAAACACCATATATTTT. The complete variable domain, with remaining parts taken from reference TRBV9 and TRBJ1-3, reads DSGVTQTPKHLITATGQRVTLRCSPRSGDLSVYWYQQSLDQGLQFLIQYYNGEERAKGNILERFSAQQFPDLHSELNLSSLELGDSALYFCASSVGSLSGNTIYFGEGSWLTVV.

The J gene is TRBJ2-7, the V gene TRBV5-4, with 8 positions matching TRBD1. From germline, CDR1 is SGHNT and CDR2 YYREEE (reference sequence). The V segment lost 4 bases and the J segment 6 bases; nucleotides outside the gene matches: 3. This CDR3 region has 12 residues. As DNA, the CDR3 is TGTGCCAGCAGCCCGGACAGGGTCGAGCAGTACTTC. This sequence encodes CASSPDRVEQYF.

CDR3 sequence: CASSLEGGYEQYF. CDR3 coding DNA: TGTGCCAGCAGCTTAGAAGGAGGCTACGAGCAGTACTTC. This chain links TRBV7-2 with TRBJ2-7; D is perhaps TRBD2 (5 bases). This CDR3 comprises 13 residues. V gave up 1 base and J gave up 3 bases, with 7 bases separating them. CDR1 is SGHTA, CDR2 FQGNSA, per germline.

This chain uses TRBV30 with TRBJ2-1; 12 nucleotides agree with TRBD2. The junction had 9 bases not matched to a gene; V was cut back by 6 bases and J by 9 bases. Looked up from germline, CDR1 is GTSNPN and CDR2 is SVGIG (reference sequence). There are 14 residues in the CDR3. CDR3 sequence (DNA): TGTGCCTGCACTACTAGCGGGGGGTCAGGTGAGCAGTTCTTC. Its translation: CACTTSGGSGEQFF.

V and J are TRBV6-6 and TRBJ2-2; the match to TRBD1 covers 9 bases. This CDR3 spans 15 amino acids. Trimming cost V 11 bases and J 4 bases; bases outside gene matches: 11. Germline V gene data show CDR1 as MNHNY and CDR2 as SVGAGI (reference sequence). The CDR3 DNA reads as TGTGCCTGTCTGGGGGGACAGGGTGGCACCGGGGAGCTGTTTTTT. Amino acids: CACLGGQGGTGELFF.

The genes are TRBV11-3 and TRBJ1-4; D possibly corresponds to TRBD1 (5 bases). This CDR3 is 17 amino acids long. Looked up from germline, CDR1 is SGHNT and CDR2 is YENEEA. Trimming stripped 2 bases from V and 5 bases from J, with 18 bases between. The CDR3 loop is CASSLLPGREGNEKLFF. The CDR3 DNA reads TGTGCCAGCAGCTTATTACCGGGCAGGGAGGGGAATGAAAAACTGTTTTTT.

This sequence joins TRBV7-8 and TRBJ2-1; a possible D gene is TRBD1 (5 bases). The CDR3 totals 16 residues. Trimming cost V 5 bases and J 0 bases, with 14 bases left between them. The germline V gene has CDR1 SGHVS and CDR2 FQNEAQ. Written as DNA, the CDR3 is TGTGCCAGCAGCCCAATCAGGGTTAGCTCCTACAATGAGCAGTTCTTC. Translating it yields CASSPIRVSSYNEQFF. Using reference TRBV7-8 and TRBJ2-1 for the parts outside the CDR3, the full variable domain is GAGVSQSPRYKVAKRGQDVALRCDPISGHVSLFWYQQALGQGPEFLTYFQNEAQLDKSGLPSDRFFAERPEGSVSTLKIQRTQQEDSAVYLCASSPIRVSSYNEQFFGPGTRLTVL.

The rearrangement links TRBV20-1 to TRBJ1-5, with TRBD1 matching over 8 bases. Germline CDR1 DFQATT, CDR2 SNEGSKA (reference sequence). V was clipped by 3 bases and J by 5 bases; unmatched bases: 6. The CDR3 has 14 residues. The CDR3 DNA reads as TGCAGTGCTAGTGGAAACAGGGGGGATCAGCCCCAGCATTTT. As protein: CSASGNRGDQPQHF.

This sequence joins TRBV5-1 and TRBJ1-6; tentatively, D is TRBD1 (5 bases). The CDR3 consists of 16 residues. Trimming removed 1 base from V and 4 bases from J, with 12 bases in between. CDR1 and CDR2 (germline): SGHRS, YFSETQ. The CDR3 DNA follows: TGCGCCAGCAGCTTGCAGGGTACAACATATAATTCACCCCTCCACTTT. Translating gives CASSLQGTTYNSPLHF.